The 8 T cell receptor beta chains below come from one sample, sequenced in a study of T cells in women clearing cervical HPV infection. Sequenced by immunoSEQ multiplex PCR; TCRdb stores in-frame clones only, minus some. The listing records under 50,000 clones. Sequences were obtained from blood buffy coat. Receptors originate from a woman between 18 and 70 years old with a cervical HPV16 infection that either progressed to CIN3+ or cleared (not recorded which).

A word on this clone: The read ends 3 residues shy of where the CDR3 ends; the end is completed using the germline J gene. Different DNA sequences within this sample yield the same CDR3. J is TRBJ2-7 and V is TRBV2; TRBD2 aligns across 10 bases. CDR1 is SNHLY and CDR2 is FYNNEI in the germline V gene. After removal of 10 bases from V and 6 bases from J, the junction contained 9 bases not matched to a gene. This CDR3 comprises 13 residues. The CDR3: CATTGTSVSEQYF. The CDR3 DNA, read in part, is TGTGCCACCACCGGGACTAGCGTCAGCGAG. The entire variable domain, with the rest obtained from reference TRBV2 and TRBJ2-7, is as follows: EPEVTQTPSHQVTQMGQEVILRCVPISNHLYFYWYRQILGQKVEFLVSFYNNEISEKSEIFDDQFSVERPDGSNFTLKIRSTKLEDSAMYFCATTGTSVSEQYFGPGTRLTVT.

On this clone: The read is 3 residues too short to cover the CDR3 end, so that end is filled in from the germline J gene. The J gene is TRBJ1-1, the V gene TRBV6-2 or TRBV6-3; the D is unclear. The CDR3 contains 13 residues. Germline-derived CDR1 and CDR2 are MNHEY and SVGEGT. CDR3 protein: CASGGWNQETAFF. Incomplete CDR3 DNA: TGTGCCAGCGGCGGGTGGAACCAAGAGACA.

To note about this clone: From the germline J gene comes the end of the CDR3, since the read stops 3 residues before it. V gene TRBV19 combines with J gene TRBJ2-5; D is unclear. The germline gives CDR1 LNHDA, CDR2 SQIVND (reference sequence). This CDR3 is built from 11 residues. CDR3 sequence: CASSRVYTQYF. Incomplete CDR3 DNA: TGTGCCAGTAGCCGGGTCTATACC.

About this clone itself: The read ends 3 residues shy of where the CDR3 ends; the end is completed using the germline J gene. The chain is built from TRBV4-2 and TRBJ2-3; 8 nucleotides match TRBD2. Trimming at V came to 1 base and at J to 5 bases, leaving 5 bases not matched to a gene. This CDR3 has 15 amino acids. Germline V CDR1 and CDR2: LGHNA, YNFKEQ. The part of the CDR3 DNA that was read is TGTGCCAGCAGCCAAGCGGGAGGGGGAGTAGATACG. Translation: CASSQAGGGVDT. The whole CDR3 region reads CASSQAGGGVDTQYF.

Partial CDR3 DNA: TGTGCCAGCAGTGGACTTATAGGGACAGCCGAAGGGAGGTCCTACGAG. It encodes CASSGLIGTAEGRSYE. The entire CDR3 reads CASSGLIGTAEGRSYEQYF. This chain connects TRBV2 to TRBJ2-7, with a weak D call TRBD1 (7 bases). With the read ending 3 residues before the CDR3 end, the germline J gene is used to fill in that end. The CDR3 sequence is 19 residues long. V was cut by 4 bases and J by 1 base, with 26 bases left in between. The germline V gene encodes CDR1 SNHLY and CDR2 FYNNEI.

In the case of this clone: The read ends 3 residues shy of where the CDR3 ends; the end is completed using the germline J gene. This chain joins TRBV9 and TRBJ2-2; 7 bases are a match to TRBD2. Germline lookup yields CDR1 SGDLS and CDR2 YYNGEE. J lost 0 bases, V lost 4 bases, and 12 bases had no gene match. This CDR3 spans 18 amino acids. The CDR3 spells CASSLRRGTNPNTGELFF. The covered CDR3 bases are TGTGCCAGCAGCCTCAGACGGGGGACTAACCCGAACACCGGGGAG.

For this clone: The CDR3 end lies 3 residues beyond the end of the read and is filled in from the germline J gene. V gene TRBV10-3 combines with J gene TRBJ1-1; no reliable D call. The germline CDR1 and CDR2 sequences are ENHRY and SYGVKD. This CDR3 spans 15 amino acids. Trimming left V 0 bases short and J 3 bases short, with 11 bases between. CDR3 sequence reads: CAISESRFRDTEAFF. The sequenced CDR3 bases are TGTGCCATCAGTGAGTCTAGGTTCCGGGACACTGAA.

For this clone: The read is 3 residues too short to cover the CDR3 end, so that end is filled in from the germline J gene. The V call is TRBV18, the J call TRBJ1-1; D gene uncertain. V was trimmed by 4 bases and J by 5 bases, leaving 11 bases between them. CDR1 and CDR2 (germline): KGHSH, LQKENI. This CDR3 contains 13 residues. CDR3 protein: CASSQGLETEAFF. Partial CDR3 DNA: TGTGCCAGCTCACAAGGGTTGGAGACTGAA.